These 6 T cell receptor beta chains originate from one sample sequenced in a study of low-dose radiotherapy and immunotherapy resistance in tumors. Both TCRalpha and TCRbeta chains were reverse transcribed with V-gene-specific primers. TCR amplification involved 20 PCR cycles with a constant-region primer and V-primer adapter. TCRdb processed the reads anew with MiXCR; each CDR3 protein has one entry. The top ten hold roughly 7.1% of the sample, which has 10,000 to 15,000 distinct CDR3 sequences, approximately 61% seen once. These receptors all stem from a human donor with advanced metastatic prostate, ovarian, gallbladder or colorectal cancer (not recorded which). This table probably holds off-target reads from a library built for another chain.

The rearrangement links TRBV29-1 to TRBJ1-5; tentative D call: TRBD1 (5 bases). V was shortened by 4 bases and J by 2 bases, with 12 bases between the two germline ends. This CDR3 has 14 residues. In germline, CDR1 is SQVTM, CDR2 ANQGSEA. CDR3 sequence (DNA): TGCAGCGTTGCTGGGGCCGCGGGCAATCAGCCCCAGCATTTT. Its translation is CSVAGAAGNQPQHF.

This chain uses TRBV20-1 with TRBJ1-1, with D possibly TRBD1 on 5 matching bases. The V gene lost 0 bases and the J gene lost 7 bases, with 15 bases spanning the gap. The CDR3 is made up of 14 amino acids. Germline assignment: CDR1 DFQATT and CDR2 SNEGSKA (reference sequence). The CDR3 DNA follows: TGCAGTGCTAGAGATTGGGGCAGGGTTAGTGAAGCTTTCTTT. It yields the protein CSARDWGRVSEAFF.

This chain uses TRBV13 with TRBJ1-6, with D unclear. Trimming left V 5 bases short and J 0 bases short, with 17 bases between. Germline lookup yields CDR1 PRHDT and CDR2 FYEKMQ (reference sequence). This CDR3 contains 18 residues. CDR3 in amino acids: CASSPSRLQSSYNSPLHF. The CDR3 DNA reads as TGTGCCAGCAGCCCTAGCAGACTACAGAGCTCCTATAATTCACCCCTCCACTTT.

The V call is TRBV11-2, the J call TRBJ1-2, with 9 bases matching TRBD1. This CDR3 has 11 amino acids. V was clipped by 6 bases and J by 13 bases; unmatched bases: 6. Germline values: CDR1 SGHAT, CDR2 FQNNGV. The CDR3 DNA sequence: TGTGCCAGCAGTCCCGGACAGGGGTGCACCTTC. This translates into CASSPGQGCTF.

CDR3 nucleotide sequence: TGTGCCAGCAGCCGGGACAGAGCCGAGCAGTACTTC. Its protein product is CASSRDRAEQYF. The chain is built from TRBV2 and TRBJ2-7, with 7 bases identical to TRBD1. The CDR3 sequence is 12 residues long. CDR1 is SNHLY and CDR2 is FYNNEI in the germline V gene. Trimming at V came to 6 bases and at J to 6 bases, leaving 5 bases not matched to a gene.

V is TRBV7-9 and J is TRBJ1-6; 10 bases are shared with TRBD1. The V segment lost 5 bases and the J segment 7 bases; nucleotides outside the gene matches: 8. Germline CDR1 SEHNR, CDR2 FQNEAQ (reference sequence). The CDR3 is 16 residues long. CDR3 residues: CASSRAGTGANSPLHF. CDR3 coding DNA: TGTGCCAGCAGCCGAGCGGGGACAGGGGCCAATTCACCCCTCCACTTT.